Listed below are T cell receptor beta chains from one sample, sequenced in a study of regulatory T cells in long-lasting Graves disease. MiXCR, applied by TCRdb to the multiplex PCR reads, yields one record per CDR3 protein. The repertoire holds roughly 400,000 distinct CDR3 sequences, with over 14% as singletons. The same data also went into a second study, on T cells in Graves' hyperthyroidism and ophthalmopathy.

Sequencing was performed on peripheral blood mononuclear cells (PBMCs), taken at new diagnosis, from a patient treated with antithyroid drugs. The origin of the receptors is a woman between 40 and 50 years old with Graves disease. CDR3s include the opening cysteine and the closing phenylalanine or tryptophan. A D gene is named only where the DNA matches it firmly. Expanded clones are given a class, and other clones once, few, many or no size at all.

d_call	v_call	clone_size	j_call	cdr3_length	cdr3_nt	cdr3_aa
-	TRBV14	few	TRBJ1-2	13	TGTGCCAGCAGCCAAGAGTGGTTGGGCGGCTACACCTTC	CASSQEWLGGYTF
-	TRBV6-1	many	TRBJ1-1	16	TGTGCCAGCAGGACAGGCCGGGCCGGTGGTGAGGGTGAAGCTTTCTTT	CASRTGRAGGEGEAFF
-	TRBV9	-	TRBJ1-3	16	TGTGCCAGCAGCGCAACCGGGGGAGACTCTGGAAACACCATATATTTT	CASSATGGDSGNTIYF
-	TRBV2	many	TRBJ2-2	14	TGTGCCAGCAGGGTTAAACATAACACCGGGGAGCTGTTTTTT	CASRVKHNTGELFF
-	TRBV18	many	TRBJ1-1	13	TGTGCCAGCTTCCGAACGAGGGACACTGAAGCTTTCTTT	CASFRTRDTEAFF
TRBD2	TRBV6-1	many	TRBJ2-1	19	TGTGCCAGCAGTCCGGGACTAGCGGGCCATAGTGACTCCTACAATGAGCAGTTCTTC	CASSPGLAGHSDSYNEQFF
-	TRBV20-1	-	TRBJ2-7	13	TGCAGTGCTAGGGACCTGTCAGGGGTCGAGCAGTACTTC	CSARDLSGVEQYF
-	TRBV7-8	-	TRBJ1-1	14	TGTGCCAGCAGCCCCTCGGGGTGGGGTACTGAAGCTTTCTTT	CASSPSGWGTEAFF
TRBD1	TRBV5-8	many	TRBJ2-1	15	TGTGCCAGCAGCGGCGGGACAGGGGGATCCAATGAGCAGTTCTTC	CASSGGTGGSNEQFF
-	TRBV28	many	TRBJ2-7	15	TGTGCCAGCAGTTCCCGGGTAGCGCCCAACTACGAGCAGTACTTC	CASSSRVAPNYEQYF
-	TRBV5-5	few	TRBJ2-7	12	TGTGCCAGCAGTACGGGACTCATGGAGCAGTACTTC	CASSTGLMEQYF
TRBD2	TRBV13	few	TRBJ2-3	17	TGTGCCAGCAAGGCTAGCGGGAAGGAGGGAGAAACAGATACGCAGTATTTT	CASKASGKEGETDTQYF
-	TRBV18	few	TRBJ2-1	13	TGTGCCAGCTCAATATCCCAGGGAAATGAGCAGTTCTTC	CASSISQGNEQFF
-	TRBV7-9	many	TRBJ2-1	16	TGTGCCAGCAGCTCTCTTAACCGACGCTCCTACAATGAGCAGTTCTTC	CASSSLNRRSYNEQFF
TRBD1	TRBV19	few	TRBJ2-7	15	TGTGCCAGTAGTATGAGCGGACAGGGAACCTACGAGCAGTACTTC	CASSMSGQGTYEQYF
-	TRBV11-3	many	TRBJ2-6	19	TGTGCCAGCAGCTCGCTTCTACGGGGGAGAGGGGCTGGGGCCAACGTCCTGACTTTC	CASSSLLRGRGAGANVLTF
TRBD2	TRBV7-2	few	TRBJ2-1	18	TGTGCCAGCAGCTTACTTAGTCTACTAGCGGGAGGGTACAATGAGCAGTTCTTC	CASSLLSLLAGGYNEQFF
TRBD2	TRBV19	many	TRBJ2-1	17	TGTGCCAGTAGTATGATTAGCGGGAGGGCCGTCAACAATGAGCAGTTCTTC	CASSMISGRAVNNEQFF
-	TRBV2	many	TRBJ2-5	11	TGTGCCAGCAAGGAGGAAGAGACCCAGTACTTC	CASKEEETQYF
-	TRBV19	-	TRBJ1-2	15	TGTGCCAGTAGAACCACCGACAGCGAAGGCTATGGCTACACCTTC	CASRTTDSEGYGYTF
-	TRBV28	many	TRBJ2-7	13	TGTGCCAGCACCCCCTCGGGTCTCTACGAGCAGTACTTC	CASTPSGLYEQYF
-	TRBV27	many	TRBJ2-1	15	TGTGCCAGCACGGACTTTCGGCGCCCTCGGAATGAGCAGTTCTTC	CASTDFRRPRNEQFF
-	TRBV13	-	TRBJ1-3	20	TGTGCCAGCAGCTTAGGTTGGGGACAATCCCCTCTAGGCTCTGGAAACACCATATATTTT	CASSLGWGQSPLGSGNTIYF
-	TRBV7-2	many	TRBJ2-3	16	TGTGCCAGCAGCTTCGGGGCTGGCACACACACAGATACGCAGTATTTT	CASSFGAGTHTDTQYF
-	TRBV30	-	TRBJ1-5	14	TGTGCCTGGAGTGTAGGGCAGGACGAACAGCCCCAGCATTTT	CAWSVGQDEQPQHF
TRBD1	TRBV5-1	many	TRBJ1-2	14	TGCGCCAGCAGCTTTGGAGGACAGGGAAATGGCTACACCTTC	CASSFGGQGNGYTF
-	TRBV28	-	TRBJ1-2	15	TGTGCCAGCAGTTTGAAGGCAGGGGTCGGCTATGGCTACACCTTC	CASSLKAGVGYGYTF
-	TRBV5-1	many	TRBJ2-2	16	TGCGCCAGCAGCTTGGGTGCCGCAGGATACACCGGGGAGCTGTTTTTT	CASSLGAAGYTGELFF
-	TRBV20-1	-	TRBJ2-3	14	TGCAGTGCTTGGGGTATCGAATGGGCAGATACGCAGTATTTT	CSAWGIEWADTQYF
-	TRBV6-1	many	TRBJ1-5	17	TGTGCCAGCAGTGAAGCGTATAAGACTCTTGTCAGCCAGCCCCAGCATTTT	CASSEAYKTLVSQPQHF
-	TRBV27	-	TRBJ2-7	18	TGTGCCAGCAGTTCAGGGTCCAGGTCGGGGTTCTCCACCTACGAGCAGTACTTC	CASSSGSRSGFSTYEQYF
-	TRBV19	-	TRBJ1-5	13	TGTGCCAGTAGTATAGTGGGGAATCAGCCCCAGCATTTT	CASSIVGNQPQHF
TRBD2	TRBV15	-	TRBJ2-1	20	TGTGCCACCAGCTTCGGTGGGGGGGGCACCGGGACTAGCGTGGGCAATGAGCAGTTCTTC	CATSFGGGGTGTSVGNEQFF
-	TRBV10-3	many	TRBJ2-3	12	TGTGCCATCAGTAGGAATGCAGATACGCAGTATTTT	CAISRNADTQYF
-	TRBV5-1	many	TRBJ2-3	15	TGCGCCAGCAGCTTGAATCCCGGACCCATAGATACGCAGTATTTT	CASSLNPGPIDTQYF
-	TRBV28	many	TRBJ1-5	15	TGTGCCAGCTGGGGGGGGGGGGCAGGCAATCAGCCCCAGCATTTT	CASWGGGAGNQPQHF
-	TRBV11-2	many	TRBJ1-1	14	TGTGCCAGCAGTCCGGGACCTCTGAACACTGAAGCTTTCTTT	CASSPGPLNTEAFF
TRBD1	TRBV7-2	many	TRBJ2-7	14	TGTGCCAGCAGCCCACAGGGGTACGGCTACGAGCAGTACTTC	CASSPQGYGYEQYF
-	TRBV20-1	many	TRBJ2-1	14	TGCAGTGCTAGAGATCGTGGCTTTTACAATGAGCAGTTCTTC	CSARDRGFYNEQFF
TRBD2	TRBV4-1	many	TRBJ2-5	16	TGCGCCAGCAGCCAAGATTCAGGAGCGGGAGCAGAGACCCAGTACTTC	CASSQDSGAGAETQYF
TRBD2	TRBV24-1	-	TRBJ2-1	20	TGTGCCACCAGTGAGACTAGCGGGAGGACTCCTTCACTCCACTACAATGAGCAGTTCTTC	CATSETSGRTPSLHYNEQFF
TRBD1	TRBV11-3	many	TRBJ2-5	14	TGTGCCAGCAGCTATAACAGGGGTCAAGAGACCCAGTACTTC	CASSYNRGQETQYF
TRBD1	TRBV30	-	TRBJ1-2	11	TGTGCCTGGAAAGGGGGCAATGGCTACACCTTC	CAWKGGNGYTF
TRBD1	TRBV18	-	TRBJ2-7	14	TGTGCCAGCCAGCCGGGACAGGCTTCCTACGAGCAGTACTTC	CASQPGQASYEQYF
-	TRBV20-1	many	TRBJ2-7	14	TGCAGTGCTAGACCGCCCGGACACTCCTACGAGCAGTACTTC	CSARPPGHSYEQYF
-	TRBV7-9	many	TRBJ2-1	18	TGTGCCAGCAGCTTACTCTCTTACGGGCCCCTCTCCTACAATGAGCAGTTCTTC	CASSLLSYGPLSYNEQFF
TRBD1	TRBV18	-	TRBJ2-3	13	TGTGCCACCCTGACAGGGGGCACAGATACGCGGTATTTT	CATLTGGTDTRYF
TRBD2	TRBV6-2/TRBV6-3	few	TRBJ2-7	16	TGTGCCAGCAGTGATAGATCCGGGACTAACCCCTACGAGCAGTACTTC	CASSDRSGTNPYEQYF
TRBD1	TRBV6-1	many	TRBJ2-7	13	TGTGCCAGCACCCCACAGGGGACCCACGAGCAGTACTTC	CASTPQGTHEQYF
TRBD1	TRBV18	many	TRBJ2-7	15	TGTGCCAGCTCACCACCGTCGAGACAGGGCCACGAGCAGTACTTC	CASSPPSRQGHEQYF
TRBD1	TRBV19	many	TRBJ1-5	15	TGTGCCAGCGACAACCTTTCAGGGGGGGGGCAGCCCCAGCATTTT	CASDNLSGGGQPQHF
TRBD1	TRBV10-3	many	TRBJ1-4	16	TGTGCCATCAGTGAGTCGACAGGGGCAACTAATGAAAAACTGTTTTTT	CAISESTGATNEKLFF
TRBD1	TRBV28	-	TRBJ2-5	17	TGTGCCAGCAGTTTATGGACCGGGACAGGGTATCAAGAGACCCAGTACTTC	CASSLWTGTGYQETQYF
-	TRBV7-8	many	TRBJ2-3	15	TGTGCCAGCAGCTTAGTAGGGGGGAACACAGATACGCAGTATTTT	CASSLVGGNTDTQYF
TRBD2	TRBV29-1	few	TRBJ2-1	13	TGCAGCGTTGTTCGGGGGGTTGGGGATGAGCAGTTCTTC	CSVVRGVGDEQFF
TRBD1	TRBV2	many	TRBJ2-6	15	TGTGCCAGCGGGACAGGGTTTTCGGGGGCCAACGTCCTGACTTTC	CASGTGFSGANVLTF
TRBD2	TRBV6-5	-	TRBJ2-7	16	TGTGCCAGCAGTTACTCGACGACTAGCGGGATGGACGAGCAGTACTTC	CASSYSTTSGMDEQYF
TRBD1	TRBV12-3/TRBV12-4	many	TRBJ2-3	14	TGTGCCAGCAGCCCCTCGGGACAGGGCGGTACGCAGTATTTT	CASSPSGQGGTQYF
TRBD2	TRBV11-1	-	TRBJ2-1	15	TGTGCCAGCAGCTTAGGTCCTGGACTAGCAATGGTTCAGTTCTTC	CASSLGPGLAMVQFF